One and the same sample provided the 4 T cell receptor beta chains below, sequenced in a study of human T cells and chemical hapten exposure (dated by TCRdb to 2020 to 2022). This sample's time point label indicates: patch test 3, about 24 weeks after DPC sensitization. This sample's treatment or condition label indicates: therapeutic diphenylcyclopropenone sensitization with weekly scalp DPC. The receptor library was made with RACE. The reads were generated on a NextSeq 500. Using fastp at Q25 and MiXCR, TCRdb reprocessed the public reads and kept productive beta chains. CDR3 protein duplicates are merged, each entry listing the most common genes and DNA. Across this sample there are about 190,000 distinct CDR3 sequences, with 24% seen only once. The top ten clones comprise around 2.5% of the sample. Sequences were derived from whole blood, sampled in connection with sensitization to the hapten diphenylcyclopropenone (DPC). The receptor set was obtained from a woman in her thirties or forties with alopecia areata. Some clones in this sample may be carry-over from other donors' samples.

As DNA, the CDR3 is TGCAGTGCTGCCGACAGGGTAAAGATGAACACTGAAGCTTTCTTT. It translates to CSAADRVKMNTEAFF. The gene calls are TRBV20-1 and TRBJ1-1; 7 bases match TRBD1. V dropped 5 bases and J dropped 0; count of bases not matched to a gene: 9. Germline V lookup: CDR1 DFQATT, CDR2 SNEGSKA (reference sequence). The CDR3 contains 15 residues.

J is TRBJ1-2 and V is TRBV7-8; 7 bases map to TRBD1. Germline loops: CDR1 SGHVS, CDR2 FQNEAQ. The length of the CDR3 is 15 residues. After removal of 3 bases from V and 2 bases from J, the junction contained 6 bases not matched to a gene. The CDR3 sequence is CASSLQGGGNYGYTF. In DNA form, the CDR3 reads TGTGCCAGCAGCTTGCAAGGGGGCGGGAACTATGGCTACACCTTC.

The rearrangement uses TRBV25-1 and TRBJ2-1; D perhaps matches TRBD1 (5 bases). CDR3 length equals 12 residues. Trimming shortened V by 8 bases and J by 3 bases, and 8 bases separated the two germline ends. Germline assignment: CDR1 MGHDK and CDR2 SYGVNS. In DNA form, the CDR3 reads TGTGCCAGCCAAGACAGCTACAATGAGCAGTTCTTC. Its protein is CASQDSYNEQFF.

This clonotype was seen only a few times. The chain employs TRBV30 and TRBJ1-1; D not resolved. Trimming took off 5 bases at V and 0 bases at J, with 10 bases between the two ends. CDR3 size: 13 residues. Per germline, CDR1 GTSNPN and CDR2 SVGIG (reference sequence). The CDR3 sequence: CAWVINMNTEAFF. The CDR3 bases are TGTGCCTGGGTGATTAATATGAACACTGAAGCTTTCTTT.